These T cell receptor beta chains were read from a single sample in a study of blood T cell repertoires in COVID-19. The assay was immunoSEQ multiplex PCR, and TCRdb's table has in-frame clones only and misses some. The repertoire holds a few hundred thousand clones, with approximately 86% as singletons. The sequenced material came from PBMCs or T cells enriched from blood (not recorded which). The receptor set was obtained from a woman in her forties or fifties who had recovered from COVID-19. Each CDR3 is given with its conserved first and last residue.

v_call,j_call,cdr3_length,cdr3_aa
TRBV19,TRBJ1-2,15,CATQPRGQGDYGYTF
TRBV6-2/TRBV6-3,TRBJ2-3,16,CASSAPLAGPRDTQYF
TRBV10-3,TRBJ2-5,15,CATTPGTGGLETQYF
TRBV6-5,TRBJ2-7,15,CASSYSTAGTYEQYF
TRBV18,TRBJ2-3,14,CASSPTSETDTQYF
TRBV5-6,TRBJ1-1,15,CASSWGTGGYTEAFF
TRBV3-1/TRBV3-2,TRBJ1-1,14,CASSQEGGVTEAFF
TRBV5-4,TRBJ2-7,14,CASRTAGGVDEQYF
TRBV11-3,TRBJ2-4,12,CASSVSGGIQYF
TRBV7-8,TRBJ1-2,17,CASSQGQAMGSTYGYTF
TRBV3-1/TRBV3-2,TRBJ1-1,13,CASSPHRAGEAFF
TRBV21-1,TRBJ2-5,13,CASSKDSQETQYF
TRBV27,TRBJ1-5,15,CASSLSGTGRQPQHF
TRBV10-3,TRBJ2-1,15,CAISEGTSGRGEQFF
TRBV28,TRBJ2-2,15,CASKRTGTNTGELFF
TRBV28,TRBJ2-5,11,CASGQGETQYF
TRBV19,TRBJ2-3,15,CASTSSGFEEDTQYF
TRBV5-1,TRBJ2-7,16,CASSFLGGTLFYEQYF
TRBV24-1,TRBJ2-1,14,CATGGTSGNNEQFF
TRBV6-5,TRBJ1-5,16,CASSYSRQTSNQPQHF
TRBV10-3,TRBJ1-5,14,CAISQGGGNQPQHF
TRBV6-6,TRBJ1-1,14,CASSPSGKRSEAFF
TRBV9,TRBJ2-1,15,CASSPRTRSYNEQFF
TRBV2,TRBJ1-1,14,CASLTRSGNTEAFF
TRBV6-5,TRBJ1-1,13,CASSRVVNTEAFF
TRBV27,TRBJ2-7,13,CASSVGQGSEQYF
TRBV6-7,TRBJ2-7,15,CASTPREGSWLEQYF
TRBV7-2,TRBJ1-1,17,CASSLEIGGIRNTEAFF
TRBV7-2,TRBJ1-1,13,CASTLPGSQEAFF
TRBV5-1,TRBJ1-1,13,CASSLGQTTEAFF
TRBV12-3/TRBV12-4,TRBJ1-6,12,CASSPGNSPLHF
TRBV6-6,TRBJ2-7,14,CASSYSGTPYEQYF
TRBV10-2,TRBJ1-5,14,CASSEQGFNQPQHF
TRBV10-3,TRBJ1-2,16,CAISDSSREGIGGYTF
TRBV7-9,TRBJ2-5,12,CASSQTQETQYF
TRBV3-1/TRBV3-2,TRBJ2-7,17,CASSQVGLALDSYEQYF
TRBV5-4,TRBJ2-7,15,CASTKSPTGSYEQYF
TRBV2,TRBJ1-1,14,CASRQTPVRTEAFF
TRBV9,TRBJ1-2,12,CASSGRVLFYTF
TRBV28,TRBJ1-6,15,CATNAPTDYNSPLHF
TRBV21-1,TRBJ2-4,18,CASSDGTSGRPAKNIQYF
TRBV5-5,TRBJ1-5,19,CASSQNPVQDRDSNQPQHF